The entry below describes one T cell receptor (beta chain). The sample is drawn from a study of cytomegalovirus exposure and HLA in healthy donors. PCR involved 60 Vbeta and 13 Jbeta primers. Original handling: In a later analysis, about 11 million of approximately 81 million unique beta chains occurred in at least two donors. Measured with immunoSEQ multiplex PCR; TCRdb has only the in-frame clones, and not every one. That table is the source of V, J and clone size, and D and trimming were worked out from the DNA. The sample carries over 150,000 clones, 80% recorded once. Germline V CDR1 and CDR2: MNHEY, SMNVEV (reference sequence). The CDR3 sequence is 13 residues long. Trimming removed 7 bases at V and 3 bases at J, with 13 bases between.

This TCR was sampled from a woman between 45 and 60 years old in good health and CMV-seropositive. Sequencing was done on a sample of PBMCs. V is TRBV27 and J is TRBJ2-7; no reliable D call. CDR3 in amino acids: CASKGRSNYEQYF. The CDR3 bases are TGTGCCAGCAAAGGAAGGAGTAACTACGAGCAGTACTTC.